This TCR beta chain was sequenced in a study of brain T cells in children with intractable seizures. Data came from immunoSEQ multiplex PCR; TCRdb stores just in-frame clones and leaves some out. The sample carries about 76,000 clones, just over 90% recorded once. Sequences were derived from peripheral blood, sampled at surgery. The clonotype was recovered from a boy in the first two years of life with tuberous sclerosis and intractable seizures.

The CDR3 spells CAWSGGQDVYEQYF. As DNA, the CDR3 is TGTGCCTGGAGCGGGGGACAGGATGTTTACGAGCAGTACTTC. This chain connects TRBV30 to TRBJ2-7; 8 bases match TRBD1. The germline V gene has CDR1 GTSNPN and CDR2 SVGIG (reference sequence). The V gene end was trimmed by 3 bases and the J gene end by 4 bases; junction bases not matched to a gene: 8. CDR3 length equals 14 residues.